The 20 T cell receptor beta chains below come from one sample, sequenced in a study of response to subunit inactivated influenza vaccine. TCRdb independently ran MiXCR on the RT-PCR reads; one entry per CDR3 protein. The profile covers approximately 530,000 distinct CDR3 sequences, with under 9% appearing a single time and roughly 13% taken by the ten largest. The sequenced sample was PBMCs from blood, obtained less than 30 months after vaccination. The receptors come from a man between 50 and 75 years old who received an inactivated influenza vaccine.

This clonotype was recorded at least ten times. The gene calls are TRBV6-6 and TRBJ1-1, with D possibly being TRBD1 (5 bases). The CDR3 totals 14 residues. V gave up 4 bases and J gave up 4 bases, with 13 bases separating them. Germline V gene sequence: CDR1 MNHNY, CDR2 SVGAGI (reference sequence). The CDR3 bases are TGTGCCAGCAGTTGGGGCAGGGCGATCACTGAAGCTTTCTTT. Amino acids: CASSWGRAITEAFF.

This clonotype was recorded at least ten times. This chain connects TRBV5-1 to TRBJ1-2; D ambiguous. Trimming shortened V by 4 bases and J by 3 bases, and 10 bases separated the two germline ends. From germline, CDR1 is SGHRS and CDR2 YFSETQ. There are 13 residues in the CDR3. This chain's CDR3 is CASSPQTDYGYTF. CDR3 coding DNA: TGCGCCAGCAGCCCCCAGACGGACTATGGCTACACCTTC. Full variable domain (missing parts from reference TRBV5-1 and TRBJ1-2): KAGVTQTPRYLIKTRGQQVTLSCSPISGHRSVSWYQQTPGQGLQFLFEYFSETQRNKGNFPGRFSGRQFSNSRSEMNVSTLELGDSALYLCASSPQTDYGYTFGSGTRLTVV.

Many counts were recorded for this clonotype. The chain employs TRBV29-1 and TRBJ2-5, with D tentatively TRBD2 (7 bases). The V gene's germline CDR1 is SQVTM and CDR2 ANQGSEA. V gave up 3 bases and J gave up 9 bases, with 17 bases separating them. This CDR3 has 13 amino acids. CDR3 protein: CSVDVGGGAAQYF. CDR3 DNA sequence: TGCAGCGTTGACGTAGGGGGGGGCGCGGCCCAGTACTTC.

This chain connects TRBV7-9 to TRBJ2-7; 12 bases fit TRBD2. The J segment lost 7 bases and the V segment lost 5 bases, leaving 3 bases of the junction unmatched. The CDR3 is 13 residues long. Germline V gives CDR1 SEHNR, CDR2 FQNEAQ (reference sequence). CDR3 amino acids: CASSASGGVEQYF. The CDR3 DNA is TGTGCCAGCAGCGCTAGCGGGGGGGTAGAGCAGTACTTC.

This clonotype was observed a few times. The chain carries TRBV20-1 and TRBJ2-1; 10 positions match TRBD2. CDR3 length equals 15 residues. Germline loops: CDR1 DFQATT, CDR2 SNEGSKA (reference sequence). The J segment lost 0 bases and the V segment lost 6 bases, leaving 5 bases of the junction unmatched. The CDR3 sequence is CSAGPSGSSYNEQFF. The DNA of the CDR3 is TGCAGTGCGGGCCCTAGCGGGAGCTCCTACAATGAGCAGTTCTTC.

A few counts support this clonotype. This chain joins TRBV7-6 and TRBJ2-2; 8 bases are shared with TRBD1. Germline trimming cut 5 bases from V and 0 bases from J; bases unmatched to any gene: 8. Germline values: CDR1 SGHVS, CDR2 FNYEAQ. The CDR3 is 17 amino acids. DNA of the CDR3: TGTGCCAGCAGCGAGACCCCGACAGGGGCGAACACCGGGGAGCTGTTTTTT. This gives the protein CASSETPTGANTGELFF.

V and J are TRBV5-8 and TRBJ2-1; 16 nucleotides line up with TRBD2. CDR1 and CDR2 (germline): SGHTS, YDEGEE. The J segment lost 9 bases and the V segment lost 4 bases, leaving 4 bases of the junction unmatched. This CDR3 is 15 amino acids long. The DNA of the CDR3 is TGTGCCAGCAGCACCGGGACTAGCGGGGGGGCTGAGCAGTTCTTC. Amino acid sequence: CASSTGTSGGAEQFF.

The chain has TRBV4-2 and TRBJ2-4; D gene uncertain. CDR1 and CDR2 (germline): LGHNA, YNFKEQ. The V end was cut by 0 bases, the J end by 1 base, with 10 bases between. The CDR3 sequence is 16 residues long. The CDR3 region is CASSQEPNAAKNIQYF. In nucleotides, the CDR3 is TGTGCCAGCAGCCAAGAACCTAATGCGGCCAAAAACATTCAGTACTTC.

This clonotype was counted ten times or more. V is TRBV10-3 and J is TRBJ2-7; 9 nucleotides agree with TRBD1. The CDR3 has 16 amino acids. Unmatched junction bases numbered 9, after V lost 3 bases and J lost 3 bases. CDR1 and CDR2 (germline): ENHRY, SYGVKD. CDR3 sequence reads: CAISDPSTGGDYEQYF. In DNA, the CDR3 is TGTGCCATCAGTGACCCTTCGACAGGGGGAGACTACGAGCAGTACTTC.

The chain has TRBV4-3 and TRBJ2-1; 8 nucleotides match TRBD2. Germline V CDR1 and CDR2: LGHNA, YSLEER. The CDR3 has 16 amino acids. V shed 0 bases, J shed 4 bases, and the junction held 5 bases outside the gene matches. CDR3 in amino acids: CASSQERLAGYNEQFF. The CDR3 DNA follows: TGCGCCAGCAGCCAAGAACGATTAGCGGGGTACAATGAGCAGTTCTTC.

This rearrangement joins TRBV7-9 to TRBJ2-7, with D tentatively TRBD2 (5 bases). This CDR3 contains 15 residues. Germline CDR1 reads SEHNR; CDR2 reads FQNEAQ (reference sequence). V was cut by 5 bases and J by 0 bases, with 14 bases left in between. The CDR3 nucleotides are TGTGCCAGCAGCGAAAATTCGGGGAACTCCTACGAGCAGTACTTC. Encoded protein: CASSENSGNSYEQYF.

This clonotype has at least ten counts. The chain uses TRBV20-1 and TRBJ2-3; D is unresolved. Deletions cut 7 bases from V and 1 base from J, with 9 bases between. The CDR3 spans 12 residues. The V gene's germline CDR1 is DFQATT and CDR2 SNEGSKA (reference sequence). CDR3 DNA: TGCAGTGTCGTTGGGGGCACAGATACGCAGTATTTT. Encoded protein: CSVVGGTDTQYF.

This clonotype occurred many times. This sequence joins TRBV4-1 and TRBJ1-5; D call uncertain. CDR3 length: 16 residues. Trimming took off 1 base at V and 3 bases at J, with 13 bases between the two ends. Germline V CDR1 and CDR2: MGHRA, YSYEKL. CDR3 DNA: TGCGCCAGCAGCCAAGTATATGGGCAGTCCAATCAGCCCCAGCATTTT. This sequence encodes CASSQVYGQSNQPQHF.

In this sample, this clonotype turned up a few times. The chain combines TRBV20-1 with TRBJ1-5; 7 nucleotides match TRBD1. Trimming removed 5 bases from V and 0 bases from J; junction bases left unmatched: 4. Germline V gene lookup returns CDR1 DFQATT and CDR2 SNEGSKA (reference sequence). This CDR3 region has 14 residues. The CDR3 loop reads CSAEGQLSNQPQHF. In nucleotides, the CDR3 is TGCAGTGCTGAGGGACAGCTTAGCAATCAGCCCCAGCATTTT.

This clonotype showed up just a few times. This chain joins TRBV5-8 and TRBJ2-3; 7 bases are shared with TRBD2. The germline V gene encodes CDR1 SGHTS and CDR2 YDEGEE. The J segment lost 5 bases and the V segment lost 0 bases, leaving 3 bases of the junction unmatched. This CDR3 spans 14 amino acids. DNA for the CDR3: TGTGCCAGCAGCTTGGGCGGGAGACTAGATACGCAGTATTTT. Translation gives CASSLGGRLDTQYF.

The chain uses TRBV30 and TRBJ1-6, with D perhaps matching TRBD1 (5 bases). Germline lookup yields CDR1 GTSNPN and CDR2 SVGIG (reference sequence). Trimming left V 3 bases short and J 5 bases short, with 8 bases between. The CDR3 has 13 amino acids. As DNA, the CDR3 is TGTGCCTGGAGGGGACTGAATAATTCACCCCTCCACTTT. Amino acids: CAWRGLNNSPLHF.

V and J are TRBV20-1 and TRBJ2-3, with a weak D call TRBD1 (6 bases). The CDR3 sequence is 15 residues long. Trimming took off 4 bases at V and 6 bases at J, with 20 bases between the two ends. Germline V gives CDR1 DFQATT, CDR2 SNEGSKA (reference sequence). The DNA of the CDR3 is TGCAGTGCTACGGATAAGGGCAGGGGTCCGGATACGCAGTATTTT. This codes for CSATDKGRGPDTQYF.

This clonotype was seen many times. V gene TRBV7-2 combines with J gene TRBJ2-7; D assignment may be TRBD1 or TRBD2 (5 bases each). V dropped 1 base and J dropped 7 bases, with 17 bases sitting between them. The germline V gene has CDR1 SGHTA and CDR2 FQGNSA. The CDR3 is made up of 15 amino acids. CDR3 amino acids: CASSLEGTQLREQYF. In DNA, the CDR3 is TGTGCCAGCAGCTTAGAGGGGACCCAGCTGAGGGAGCAGTACTTC.

This clonotype was seen a few times. The chain is built from TRBV15 and TRBJ2-3; 7 positions agree with TRBD2. In germline, CDR1 is LNHNV, CDR2 YYDKDF (reference sequence). The CDR3 totals 20 residues. J lost 0 bases, V lost 0 bases, and 15 bases had no gene match. CDR3 coding DNA: TGTGCCACCAGCAGAGATTATCCTAGCGGAGTGCAAAGCAGCACAGATACGCAGTATTTT. Translation gives CATSRDYPSGVQSSTDTQYF.

For this clonotype: One end of the junction is discordant with germline, which a read error may explain. The chain carries TRBV29-1 and TRBJ2-1; maybe TRBD2 (6 bases). The CDR3 has 15 amino acids. Per the germline V gene, CDR1 is SQVTM and CDR2 is ANQGSEA. As DNA, the CDR3 is TGCAGCGTTGAAGAGCCTCAGCGGGTGTACAATAAGCAGTTCTTC. Its protein product is CSVEEPQRVYNKQFF.